This is a list of T cell receptor beta chains from one sample in a study of PD-1 blockade in classical Hodgkin lymphoma. Sequenced by immunoSEQ multiplex PCR; TCRdb stores in-frame clones only, minus some. The table shows approximately 47,000 clones, with approximately 91% occurring only once. The sample taken for sequencing was peripheral blood mononuclear cells (PBMCs). Receptors were obtained from a human donor with classical Hodgkin lymphoma. CDR3s include the opening cysteine and the closing phenylalanine or tryptophan. Fields, in order: clone size, J gene, V gene, CDR3 length, D gene, CDR3 DNA, CDR3 protein. The D gene is left open where the match is weak. Part of the rows lack a size; the others show once, few, many or a class for expanded clones.

clone_size: -; j_call: TRBJ1-1; v_call: TRBV6-6; cdr3_length: 15; d_call: TRBD1; cdr3_nt: TGTGCCAGCAGTCCGCCCGGGACAGGGAGAGGTAAGGCTTTCTTT; cdr3_aa: CASSPPGTGRGKAFF
clone_size: -; j_call: TRBJ2-2; v_call: TRBV25-1; cdr3_length: 14; d_call: TRBD2; cdr3_nt: TGTGCCAGCAGTGAACTAGCGGACACCGGGGAGCTGTTTTTT; cdr3_aa: CASSELADTGELFF
clone_size: -; j_call: TRBJ2-2; v_call: TRBV7-7; cdr3_length: 17; d_call: -; cdr3_nt: TGTGCTAGCAGCTTAGGGCCGTCTGCAGCGAACACCGGGGAGCTGTTTTTT; cdr3_aa: CASSLGPSAANTGELFF
clone_size: -; j_call: TRBJ2-7; v_call: TRBV18; cdr3_length: 14; d_call: -; cdr3_nt: TGTGCCAGCTCACCAGGGTCTAGCTCCTACGAGCAGTACTTC; cdr3_aa: CASSPGSSSYEQYF
clone_size: -; j_call: TRBJ2-2; v_call: TRBV19; cdr3_length: 15; d_call: -; cdr3_nt: TGTGCCAGTAGCCCTCAGGGGGGATACACCGGGGAGCTGTTTTTT; cdr3_aa: CASSPQGGYTGELFF
clone_size: -; j_call: TRBJ1-1; v_call: TRBV10-3; cdr3_length: 13; d_call: -; cdr3_nt: TGTGCCATCAGTGCCCCCCGGAACACTGAAGCTTTCTTT; cdr3_aa: CAISAPRNTEAFF
clone_size: -; j_call: TRBJ1-1; v_call: TRBV28; cdr3_length: 13; d_call: -; cdr3_nt: TGTGCCAGCAGTGTTCCTCGACAGCTTGAAGCTTTCTTT; cdr3_aa: CASSVPRQLEAFF
clone_size: -; j_call: TRBJ1-3; v_call: TRBV25-1; cdr3_length: 13; d_call: TRBD1; cdr3_nt: TGTGCCAGTATGGACAGGGCTGGAAACACCATATATTTT; cdr3_aa: CASMDRAGNTIYF
clone_size: -; j_call: TRBJ2-5; v_call: TRBV28; cdr3_length: 13; d_call: -; cdr3_nt: TGTGCCAGCAGCTTGGGGTTATGGTCGACCCAGTACTTC; cdr3_aa: CASSLGLWSTQYF
clone_size: -; j_call: TRBJ2-5; v_call: TRBV5-1; cdr3_length: 14; d_call: -; cdr3_nt: TGCGCCAGCAGCTTGGGATGGGTCCAAGAGACCCAGTACTTC; cdr3_aa: CASSLGWVQETQYF
clone_size: -; j_call: TRBJ1-5; v_call: TRBV28; cdr3_length: 14; d_call: -; cdr3_nt: TGTGCCAGCCTTTCCCGGCCTAAGAATCAGCCCCAGCATTTT; cdr3_aa: CASLSRPKNQPQHF
clone_size: -; j_call: TRBJ2-7; v_call: TRBV29-1; cdr3_length: 11; d_call: -; cdr3_nt: TGCAGCGTTTTATCGGGCTACGAGCAGTACTTC; cdr3_aa: CSVLSGYEQYF
clone_size: -; j_call: TRBJ1-1; v_call: TRBV28; cdr3_length: 14; d_call: -; cdr3_nt: TGTGCCAGCAGTCCAAGGACAGAGGCCCGTGAAGCTTTCTTT; cdr3_aa: CASSPRTEAREAFF
clone_size: -; j_call: TRBJ1-5; v_call: TRBV9; cdr3_length: 14; d_call: -; cdr3_nt: TGTGCCAGCAGCCCCTCGCAGGGCAATCAGCCCCAGCATTTT; cdr3_aa: CASSPSQGNQPQHF
clone_size: -; j_call: TRBJ1-2; v_call: TRBV4-1; cdr3_length: 15; d_call: -; cdr3_nt: TGCGCCAGCCACGCAGGGCTCCGGGGGGACTATGGCTACACCTTC; cdr3_aa: CASHAGLRGDYGYTF
clone_size: -; j_call: TRBJ1-1; v_call: TRBV6-1; cdr3_length: 14; d_call: -; cdr3_nt: TGTGCCAGCAGACCGAACACGGCGAACACTGAAGCTTTCTTT; cdr3_aa: CASRPNTANTEAFF
clone_size: -; j_call: TRBJ2-3; v_call: TRBV9; cdr3_length: 14; d_call: TRBD2; cdr3_nt: TGTGCCAGCACCCCCTGGGGGGGGACAGATACGCAGTATTTT; cdr3_aa: CASTPWGGTDTQYF
clone_size: -; j_call: TRBJ1-1; v_call: TRBV5-8; cdr3_length: 13; d_call: -; cdr3_nt: TGTGCCAGCAGCTTTGGGGGGGCCCGGCCAGCTTTCTTT; cdr3_aa: CASSFGGARPAFF
clone_size: -; j_call: TRBJ2-1; v_call: TRBV7-3; cdr3_length: 15; d_call: -; cdr3_nt: TGTGCCAGCAGCTTAGATAGTGGGACCTACAATGAGCAGTTCTTC; cdr3_aa: CASSLDSGTYNEQFF
clone_size: -; j_call: TRBJ1-5; v_call: TRBV18; cdr3_length: 15; d_call: TRBD1; cdr3_nt: TGTGCCAGCTCACTGGGACAGGGAGGCAATCAGCCCCAGCATTTT; cdr3_aa: CASSLGQGGNQPQHF
clone_size: -; j_call: TRBJ2-3; v_call: TRBV9; cdr3_length: 15; d_call: -; cdr3_nt: TGTGCCAGCAGCGCCGATACTAGTAGCACAGATACGCAGTATTTT; cdr3_aa: CASSADTSSTDTQYF
clone_size: -; j_call: TRBJ2-1; v_call: TRBV5-1; cdr3_length: 15; d_call: TRBD2; cdr3_nt: TGCGCCAGCGCAGAGGGAGGGACTTCGATTAATGAGCAGTTCTTC; cdr3_aa: CASAEGGTSINEQFF
clone_size: -; j_call: TRBJ2-3; v_call: TRBV5-5; cdr3_length: 15; d_call: TRBD1; cdr3_nt: TGTGCCAGCAGCTTGGGACAGGGGTGGGCAGATACGCAGTATTTT; cdr3_aa: CASSLGQGWADTQYF
clone_size: few; j_call: TRBJ1-5; v_call: TRBV5-1; cdr3_length: 15; d_call: -; cdr3_nt: TGCGCCAGCAGCTTAGGGGGAGGGATAGGTCAGCCCCAGCATTTT; cdr3_aa: CASSLGGGIGQPQHF
clone_size: -; j_call: TRBJ2-1; v_call: TRBV9; cdr3_length: 16; d_call: -; cdr3_nt: TGTGCCAGCAGCCCCCCCGGGCTCCAAGGCTACAATGAGCAGTTCTTC; cdr3_aa: CASSPPGLQGYNEQFF
clone_size: -; j_call: TRBJ2-3; v_call: TRBV28; cdr3_length: 14; d_call: -; cdr3_nt: TGTGCCAGCAGCCCCACCCATGGGACAGATACGCAGTATTTT; cdr3_aa: CASSPTHGTDTQYF
clone_size: -; j_call: TRBJ2-5; v_call: TRBV7-2; cdr3_length: 15; d_call: TRBD2; cdr3_nt: TGTGCCAGCAGCTTAGGGTGGGAGGGGAGGAAGACCCAGTACTTC; cdr3_aa: CASSLGWEGRKTQYF
clone_size: -; j_call: TRBJ2-5; v_call: TRBV11-3; cdr3_length: 14; d_call: -; cdr3_nt: TGTGCCAGCAGCTCTTATTCTGCCCAAGAGACCCAGTACTTC; cdr3_aa: CASSSYSAQETQYF
clone_size: -; j_call: TRBJ1-5; v_call: TRBV28; cdr3_length: 13; d_call: -; cdr3_nt: TGTGCCAGCAGCGAGGAGGGGGGTCAGCCCCAGCATTTT; cdr3_aa: CASSEEGGQPQHF
clone_size: -; j_call: TRBJ2-1; v_call: TRBV6-5; cdr3_length: 12; d_call: -; cdr3_nt: TGTGCCAGCAGCGGGCAGGGCAAGGTCCCGTTCTTC; cdr3_aa: CASSGQGKVPFF
clone_size: -; j_call: TRBJ2-2; v_call: TRBV7-2; cdr3_length: 15; d_call: -; cdr3_nt: TGTGCCAGCAGCTTTAGCGGAGCGAACACCGGGGAGCTGTTTTTT; cdr3_aa: CASSFSGANTGELFF
clone_size: -; j_call: TRBJ1-6; v_call: TRBV7-9; cdr3_length: 15; d_call: TRBD1; cdr3_nt: TGTGCCAGCAGCTTAGTACAGGGGAAGAGTTCACCCCTCCACTTT; cdr3_aa: CASSLVQGKSSPLHF
clone_size: -; j_call: TRBJ2-2; v_call: TRBV27; cdr3_length: 15; d_call: TRBD2; cdr3_nt: TGTGCCAGCAGTCGACTAGCGGGAGGGGCCGGGGAGCTGTTTTTT; cdr3_aa: CASSRLAGGAGELFF
clone_size: -; j_call: TRBJ2-1; v_call: TRBV9; cdr3_length: 13; d_call: -; cdr3_nt: TGTGCCAGCAGCGTGGGAGACTACAATGAGCAGTTCTTC; cdr3_aa: CASSVGDYNEQFF
clone_size: -; j_call: TRBJ2-7; v_call: TRBV28; cdr3_length: 14; d_call: TRBD2; cdr3_nt: TGTGCCAGCCGCGGTGCGGGAGGGCCTTACGAGCAGTACTTC; cdr3_aa: CASRGAGGPYEQYF
clone_size: -; j_call: TRBJ2-2; v_call: TRBV27; cdr3_length: 15; d_call: -; cdr3_nt: TGTGCCAGCACCCCAAGGCCGGAGAACACCGGGGAGCTGTTTTTT; cdr3_aa: CASTPRPENTGELFF
clone_size: -; j_call: TRBJ1-2; v_call: TRBV5-6; cdr3_length: 15; d_call: -; cdr3_nt: TGTGCCAGCATCCTTTCCGTGAGAGAAGGCTATGGCTACACCTTC; cdr3_aa: CASILSVREGYGYTF
clone_size: -; j_call: TRBJ2-5; v_call: TRBV5-1; cdr3_length: 13; d_call: -; cdr3_nt: TGCGCCAGCCGGATAAACCTGAGGGAGACCCAGTACTTC; cdr3_aa: CASRINLRETQYF
clone_size: -; j_call: TRBJ1-1; v_call: TRBV6-5; cdr3_length: 12; d_call: -; cdr3_nt: TGTGCGAGCGCGGCCAGCCCGGGTGAAGCTTTCTTT; cdr3_aa: CASAASPGEAFF
clone_size: -; j_call: TRBJ2-6; v_call: TRBV28; cdr3_length: 19; d_call: TRBD1; cdr3_nt: TGTGCCAGCAGTTCAACAGGGGGCCGCGTTCTGTATGGGGCCAACGTCCTGACTTTC; cdr3_aa: CASSSTGGRVLYGANVLTF
clone_size: -; j_call: TRBJ1-1; v_call: TRBV28; cdr3_length: 15; d_call: -; cdr3_nt: TGTGCCAGCAGTTCGCGCGATAGGGGTGGCACTGAAGCTTTCTTT; cdr3_aa: CASSSRDRGGTEAFF
clone_size: -; j_call: TRBJ1-2; v_call: TRBV21-1; cdr3_length: 16; d_call: -; cdr3_nt: TGTGCCAACCCAACGGGACAGGGATATTCTAACTATGGCTACACCTTC; cdr3_aa: CANPTGQGYSNYGYTF
clone_size: -; j_call: TRBJ2-1; v_call: TRBV19; cdr3_length: 11; d_call: -; cdr3_nt: TGTGCCAGTGGACTCTACAATGAGCAGTTCTTC; cdr3_aa: CASGLYNEQFF
clone_size: -; j_call: TRBJ2-2; v_call: TRBV5-1; cdr3_length: 14; d_call: TRBD2; cdr3_nt: TGCGCCAGCAGTCTAGCGGGACGGAGCGGGGAGCTGTTTTTT; cdr3_aa: CASSLAGRSGELFF
clone_size: -; j_call: TRBJ2-7; v_call: TRBV28; cdr3_length: 14; d_call: TRBD2; cdr3_nt: TGTGCCAGCAGGAAAGTGGGCGGGAGCTACGAGCAGTACTTC; cdr3_aa: CASRKVGGSYEQYF
clone_size: -; j_call: TRBJ2-1; v_call: TRBV6-1; cdr3_length: 13; d_call: -; cdr3_nt: TGTGCCAGCCTCCGGGACTCCGAGGATGAGCAGTTCTTC; cdr3_aa: CASLRDSEDEQFF
clone_size: once; j_call: TRBJ1-2; v_call: TRBV7-2; cdr3_length: 14; d_call: -; cdr3_nt: TGTGCCAGCAGCTTAGCCGGGCCTAACTATGGCTACACCTTC; cdr3_aa: CASSLAGPNYGYTF
clone_size: -; j_call: TRBJ1-5; v_call: TRBV19; cdr3_length: 15; d_call: -; cdr3_nt: TGTGCCAGTAGCGGGTTAAACGACAGAAATCAGCCCCAGCATTTT; cdr3_aa: CASSGLNDRNQPQHF
clone_size: -; j_call: TRBJ2-3; v_call: TRBV28; cdr3_length: 11; d_call: -; cdr3_nt: TGTGCCAGCACCCAGGGGGATACGCAGTATTTT; cdr3_aa: CASTQGDTQYF
clone_size: -; j_call: TRBJ2-1; v_call: TRBV10-3; cdr3_length: 14; d_call: TRBD1; cdr3_nt: TGTGCCATCAGTGCCCGGGACAGGGACAATGAGCAGTTCTTC; cdr3_aa: CAISARDRDNEQFF
clone_size: -; j_call: TRBJ1-3; v_call: TRBV15; cdr3_length: 17; d_call: TRBD1; cdr3_nt: TGTGCCACCAGCAGGTCATACAGGGGGTTAACTGGAAACACCATATATTTT; cdr3_aa: CATSRSYRGLTGNTIYF
clone_size: -; j_call: TRBJ2-5; v_call: TRBV6-1; cdr3_length: 15; d_call: -; cdr3_nt: TGTGCCAGCAGTGAAGGACAGTTCCCCCAAGAGACCCAGTACTTC; cdr3_aa: CASSEGQFPQETQYF